The 9 T cell receptor beta chains listed next were all sequenced from one sample in a study of OX40 agonist ivuxolimab in advanced cancers. Method: immunoSEQ multiplex PCR; TCRdb's copy keeps in-frame clones and lacks some. This sample has about 66,000 clones, with approximately 81% found just once. This sample comprised CD4+ or CD8+ T cells sorted from blood, obtained in a trial of the OX40 agonist ivuxolimab. These receptors were obtained from an adult with an advanced solid tumor such as melanoma, head and neck, liver or kidney cancer.

CDR3 protein: CASTQGQREAFF. CDR3 nucleotides: TGTGCCAGCACCCAGGGACAGCGTGAAGCTTTCTTT. V is TRBV2 and J is TRBJ1-1; 7 bases are a match to TRBD1. CDR1 SNHLY and CDR2 FYNNEI come from the germline V gene. Germline trimming cut 7 bases from V and 7 bases from J; bases unmatched to any gene: 6. The CDR3 has 12 residues.

The CDR3 is CAMKGYEQYF. The DNA for the CDR3 is TGTGCTATGAAGGGGTACGAGCAGTACTTC. The gene calls are TRBV21-1 and TRBJ2-7; the DNA was not compared with TRBD1, the D call given in the table. TRBV21-1 constitutes a pseudogene. The CDR3 covers 10 residues.

The V and J genes are TRBV7-2 and TRBJ1-2; a possible D gene is TRBD1 (6 bases). CDR3 length: 16 amino acids. Looked up from germline, CDR1 is SGHTA and CDR2 is FQGNSA. Trimming shortened V by 4 bases and J by 7 bases, and 22 bases separated the two germline ends. This CDR3 reads CASSSNPPDSGGGYTF. CDR3 sequence (DNA): TGTGCCAGCAGCTCCAACCCCCCGGACAGTGGCGGTGGCTACACCTTC.

This clone was observed once. This rearrangement joins TRBV12-5 to TRBJ2-5, with unresolved D. The germline V gene encodes CDR1 LGHNT and CDR2 FRNRAP. Trimming removed 0 bases at V and 0 bases at J, with 5 bases between. The CDR3 contains 14 residues. CDR3 nucleotide sequence: TGTGCTAGTGGTTTGGTACCCAACCAAGAGACCCAGTACTTC. This sequence encodes CASGLVPNQETQYF.

This chain uses TRBV5-4 with TRBJ2-1; TRBD2 aligns across 7 bases. Trimming at V came to 3 bases and at J to 6 bases, leaving 12 bases not matched to a gene. The CDR3 is 16 residues long. CDR1 is SGHNT and CDR2 is YYREEE in the germline V gene (reference sequence). The CDR3 DNA reads TGTGCCAGCAGCTCGGCGGGAAGGGGAGGGGTCAATGAGCAGTTCTTC. Translating gives CASSSAGRGGVNEQFF. The full variable domain, in which reference TRBV5-4 and TRBJ2-1 provide the parts outside the CDR3, is ETGVTQSPTHLIKTRGQQVTLRCSSQSGHNTVSWYQQALGQGPQFIFQYYREEENGRGNFPPRFSGLQFPNYSSELNVNALELDDSALYLCASSSAGRGGVNEQFFGPGTRLTVL.

V usage is TRBV6-6 and J usage is TRBJ2-5, with TRBD2 identical over 9 bases. The CDR3 runs 14 residues. The ends lost 4 bases at V and 6 bases at J; junction bases unmatched: 6. From germline, CDR1 is MNHNY and CDR2 SVGAGI (reference sequence). CDR3 nucleotide sequence: TGTGCCAGCAGTTTGACTAGCGGTAGGCAGACCCAGTACTTC. The encoded protein is CASSLTSGRQTQYF.

The J gene is TRBJ1-5, the V gene TRBV11-1, with D unclear. This CDR3 is built from 16 residues. V was cut by 5 bases and J by 1 base, with 15 bases left in between. The germline V gene has CDR1 SGHAT and CDR2 FQDESV (reference sequence). CDR3 sequence (DNA): TGTGCCAGCAGCACAACGCCAGAAAAGAGCAATCAGCCCCAGCATTTT. Amino acid sequence: CASSTTPEKSNQPQHF. The variable domain in full, completed from reference TRBV11-1 and TRBJ1-5, reads EAEVAQSPRYKITEKSQAVAFWCDPISGHATLYWYRQILGQGPELLVQFQDESVVDDSQLPKDRFSAERLKGVDSTLKIQPAELGDSAMYLCASSTTPEKSNQPQHFGDGTRLSIL.

The V call is TRBV10-3, the J call TRBJ2-4; D ambiguous. Germline assignment: CDR1 ENHRY and CDR2 SYGVKD. This CDR3 is 15 amino acids long. The germline V and J ends were trimmed by 3 bases and 0 bases, with 9 bases remaining between them. The CDR3 bases are TGTGCCATCAGTGATAGTCGGGTAGCCAAAAACATTCAGTACTTC. This encodes CAISDSRVAKNIQYF.

The gene calls are TRBV5-1 and TRBJ1-1; D gene unclear. The germline CDR1 and CDR2 sequences are SGHRS and YFSETQ. There are 14 residues in the CDR3. V was pared by 0 bases and J by 10 bases, with 16 bases between. The CDR3 reads CASSLAPGDSGAFF. CDR3 nucleotides: TGCGCCAGCAGCTTGGCCCCGGGCGACTCTGGAGCTTTCTTT.